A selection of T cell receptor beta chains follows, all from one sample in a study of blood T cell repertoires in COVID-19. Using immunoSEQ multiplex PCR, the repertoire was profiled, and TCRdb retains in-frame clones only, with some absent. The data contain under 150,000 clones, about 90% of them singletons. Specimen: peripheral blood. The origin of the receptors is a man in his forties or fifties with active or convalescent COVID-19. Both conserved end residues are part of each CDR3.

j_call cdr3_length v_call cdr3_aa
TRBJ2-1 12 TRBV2 CASSGKGDEQFF
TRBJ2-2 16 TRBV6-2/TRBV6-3 CASSLGLAGNTGELFF
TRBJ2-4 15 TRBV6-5 CASSRGLADKNIQYF
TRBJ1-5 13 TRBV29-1 CSVAGHLNQPQHF
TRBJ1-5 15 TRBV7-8 CASSPPGGGKQPQHF
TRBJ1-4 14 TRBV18 CASSRTEKNEKLFF
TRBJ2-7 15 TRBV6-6 CASSTTSGRHYEQYF
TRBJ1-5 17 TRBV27 CASSLGQKEVRNQPQHF
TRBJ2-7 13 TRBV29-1 CSASGGQGGEQYF
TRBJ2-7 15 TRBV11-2 CASSPSLAGYYEQYF
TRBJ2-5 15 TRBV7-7 CASSSGRGSQETQYF
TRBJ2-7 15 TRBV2 CASRKQGTVSYEQYF
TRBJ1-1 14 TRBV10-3 CAISRDRGSAEAFF
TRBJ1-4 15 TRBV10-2 CASSLRGRGNEKLFF
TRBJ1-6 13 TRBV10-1 CASKDRAGSPLHF
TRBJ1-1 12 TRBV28 CASSRTATEAFF
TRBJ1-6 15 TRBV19 CASAITPGQGAPLHF
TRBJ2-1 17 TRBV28 CASSSPLAGVIGNEQFF
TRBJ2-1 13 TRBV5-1 CASTYRNYNEQFF
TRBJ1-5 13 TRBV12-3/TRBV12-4 CASSSRVGQPQHF
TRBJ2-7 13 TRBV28 CASNHRNSYEQYF
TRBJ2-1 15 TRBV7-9 CASSFGRPPYNEQFF
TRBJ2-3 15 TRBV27 CASSLLTLDTDTQYF
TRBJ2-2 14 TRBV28 CASSLQGRAGELFF
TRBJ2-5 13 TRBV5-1 CASSTGSAETQYF
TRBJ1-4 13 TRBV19 CASRGRAAEKLFF
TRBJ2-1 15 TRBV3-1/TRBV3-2 CASSLGTSGRVEQFF
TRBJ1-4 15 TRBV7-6 CASSSNTATNEKLFF
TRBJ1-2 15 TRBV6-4 CASSAEQGADYGYTF
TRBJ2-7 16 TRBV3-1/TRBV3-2 CASSQTSGGSPYEQYF
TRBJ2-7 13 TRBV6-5 CASSRDRGYEQYF
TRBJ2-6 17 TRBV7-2 CASSLALRLSGANVLTF
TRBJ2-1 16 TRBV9 CASSVMASGSYNEQFF
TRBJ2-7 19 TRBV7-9 CASSSPYFTSGILRGEQYF
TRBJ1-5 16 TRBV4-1 CASSQDPGQVAQPQHF
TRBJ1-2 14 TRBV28 CASNLLGGNYGYTF
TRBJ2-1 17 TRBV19 CASKGGDRPLSYNEQFF
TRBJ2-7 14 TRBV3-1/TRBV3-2 CASSQVHTSYEQYF
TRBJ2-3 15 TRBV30 CAWSLGSHSTDTQYF
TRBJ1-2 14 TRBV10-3 CAIGGGGPGYGYTF